These 8 T cell receptor beta chains were sequenced from one sample in a study of molecular identifiers for immune sequencing clone quantification. TCRdb itself ran the PCR reads through MiXCR, one entry per CDR3 protein. The sample has some 100,000 distinct CDR3 sequences, roughly 38% seen once. Sequencing used naive CD8+ T cells from blood, with Jurkat cell RNA spiked in. This sample's subset: FACS-sorted CD8+CD4-CCR7+CD45RA+ naive T cells. All receptors derive from a human donor in good health. Some libraries in this study had Jurkat cell RNA spiked in.

There are a few counts of this clonotype. The chain recombines TRBV19 with TRBJ2-2; 8 positions agree with TRBD1. CDR3 length: 13 residues. Germline V lookup: CDR1 LNHDA, CDR2 SQIVND (reference sequence). The trim removed 11 bases at V and 5 bases at J, leaving 7 bases unmatched. This CDR3 is CAASRQGTGELFF. DNA for the CDR3: TGTGCCGCATCCAGACAGGGGACCGGGGAGCTGTTTTTT. Drawing the rest from reference TRBV19 and TRBJ2-2, the complete variable domain is DGGITQSPKYLFRKEGQNVTLSCEQNLNHDAMYWYRQDPGQGLRLIYYSQIVNDFQKGDIAEGYSVSREKKESFPLTVTSAQKNPTAFYLCAASRQGTGELFFGEGSRLTVL.

V usage is TRBV5-5 and J usage is TRBJ2-5; no firm D call. Germline loops: CDR1 SGHKS, CDR2 YYEKEE (reference sequence). The CDR3 has 12 residues. V lost 6 bases and J 1 base, leaving 7 bases between the germline ends. The CDR3 DNA reads as TGTGCCAGCACGCAGGCCCAAGAGACCCAGTACTTC. Amino acids: CASTQAQETQYF.

As regards this clonotype: A much more abundant neighbour one base away suggests this may be a read error. This chain joins TRBV5-8 and TRBJ1-1, with TRBD1 matching over 11 bases. The CDR3 spans 15 residues. V lost 5 bases, J lost 5 bases, and 8 bases stayed unmatched. Per germline, CDR1 SGHTS and CDR2 YDEGEE. CDR3 sequence: CASSAGTGGGTEAFF. In DNA, the CDR3 is TGTGCCAGCAGTGCCGGGACAGGGGGTGGAACTGAAGCTTTCTTT.

With respect to this clonotype: A much larger clone is a single base away; this may be a read error. The CDR3 here is CSATPLGQGHEQYV. CDR3 DNA sequence: TGCAGTGCTACCCCCCTGGGACAGGGTCACGAGCAGTACGTC. The chain is built from TRBV20-1 and TRBJ2-7, with 9 bases fitting TRBD1. CDR3 length: 14 amino acids. V shed 4 bases, J shed 5 bases, and the junction held 9 bases outside the gene matches. Germline values: CDR1 DFQATT, CDR2 SNEGSKA (reference sequence).

This clonotype was counted ten times or more. The chain employs TRBV29-1 and TRBJ2-1; D remains ambiguous. V gave up 4 bases and J gave up 9 bases, with 7 bases separating them. Germline CDR1 is SQVTM and CDR2 is ANQGSEA. The CDR3 spans 10 residues. CDR3 bases: TGCAGCGTTGGACTGCCTGAGCAGTTCTTC. Its protein product is CSVGLPEQFF.

A word on this clonotype: A much larger clone sits a single nucleotide away, making a read error possible. The chain combines TRBV14 with TRBJ2-7; the match to TRBD1 covers 7 bases. The V segment lost 3 bases and the J segment 2 bases; nucleotides outside the gene matches: 7. Germline CDR1 is SGHDN and CDR2 is FVKESK. CDR3 size: 15 residues. CDR3 coding DNA: TGTGCCAGCAGCCAGACAGGGTGGTCCGCCTACGAGCAGTACTTC. It yields the protein CASSQTGWSAYEQYF.

Ten or more counts support this clonotype. The chain is built from TRBV28 and TRBJ1-5, with D possibly matching TRBD1 (6 bases). CDR1 is MDHEN and CDR2 is SYDVKM in the germline V gene. V was clipped by 5 bases and J by 0 bases, with 8 bases between them. This CDR3 has 14 amino acids. The CDR3 bases are TGTGCCAGCAGTCTGGGACATAGCAATCAGCCCCAGCATTTT. It is translated as CASSLGHSNQPQHF.

For this clonotype: One end of the junction is discordant with germline, which a read error may explain. The rearrangement links TRBV5-6 to TRBJ2-5, with D unclear. The CDR3 runs to 13 residues. Germline values: CDR1 SGHDT, CDR2 YYEEEE. The CDR3 DNA is TGTGCCAGCAGCTTGGGTCAGATTGAGACCCAGAACTTC. Its translation: CASSLGQIETQNF.